The present entry profiles one TCR beta chain with its context. No antigen is known for it. Base qualities were left out, and no much larger clone turns up one base away. The library was prepared using the immunoSEQ multiplex PCR assay. TCRdb mirrors the immuneACCESS table, restricted to in-frame sequences. Some clones are absent from its copies; in checked studies, under half trace to an unresolved V gene, and the reason for the others is unknown. The sample profile shows some 130,000 clones; roughly 92% of them were found once. The ten largest clones represent 4.5% to 7% of the sample. Trimming leaves V shorter by 4 bases and J shorter by 2 bases, with the junction holding 11 bases beyond the gene matches. The germline V gene encodes CDR1 GTSNPN and CDR2 SVGIG (reference sequence). The CDR3 runs 17 amino acids, cysteine and phenylalanine included. Here the CDR3 DNA is all that survives: 51 bases in frame from base 1.

The entry originates in a study of control samples from healthy donors and cancer patients (TCRdb year 2020). The chain is made from TRBV30 and TRBJ2-3, with TRBD2 matching 11 junction bases. The sequenced sample consisted of blood. This TCR derives from a young man in good health. The DNA sequence is given as TGTGCCTGGACGGGACTAGCGGACCTTTACTTCACAGATACGCAGTATTTT. Translation gives CAWTGLADLYFTDTQYF.